This TCR beta chain was obtained from a study of regulatory T cells in long-lasting Graves disease. The CDR3 extends over 15 amino acids. After removal of 4 bases from V and 6 bases from J, the junction contained 9 bases not matched to a gene. The V gene's germline CDR1 is SGHTA and CDR2 FQGNSA. The time point denotes: newly diagnosed GD, antithyroid drugs for less than 3 months. PBMC RNA was the source of the TCR library. Arm-PCR with iRepertoire HTBI primers amplified the CDR3 regions for these TCR beta libraries. Per the study methods: Across the samples, identification revealed 50 to 80 TRBV and some 14 TRBJ segments. TCRdb processed the multiplex PCR reads anew with MiXCR; each CDR3 protein has one entry. The V and J calls reflect TCRdb's pipeline rather than the authors' work. The sample yields approximately 230,000 distinct CDR3 sequences, 18% seen once. Study-wide findings and caveats: TRBV28, TRBJ1-2 and TRBJ2-5 were segments that persistent disease favored.

In its sample, this clonotype was seen many times. Its antigen remains unknown. The material sequenced was peripheral blood mononuclear cells (PBMCs), taken at new diagnosis, from a patient treated with antithyroid drugs. This TCR derives from a female donor with Graves disease. The J gene is TRBJ2-1, the V gene TRBV7-2; TRBD2 matches at 7 bases. The CDR3 DNA follows: TGTGCCAGCAGCTCCGCCCGGGACTACCCCAATGAGCAGTTCTTC. Protein: CASSSARDYPNEQFF.